The present T cell receptor beta chain was sequenced within a study of T cell responses to AZD1222 COVID-19 vaccine (dated by TCRdb to about 2021). Concerning the study at large: A total of under 250 trial participants underwent TCR sequencing, of whom nearly 210 had received two doses of AZD1222 and about 26 had received two doses of the MenACWY control vaccine. Trial participants were enrolled by age into 18-55, 56-69 and 70-plus year subgroups, with around 140, 26 and 57 TCR-sequenced participants respectively.

This clone was recorded a few times. Its antigen remains unidentified. It has no much larger one-base neighbor in the sample; base qualities were not kept. In the paper's terms, the time point label means: about 28 days (+/-7) after the second vaccine dose. What the treatment or condition label conveys for this sample: meningococcal conjugate vaccine given as trial control. Vaccinee samples came from UK trials COV001 and COV002, including a single-blind randomized controlled phase 2/3 trial of AZD1222 (ChAdOx1 nCoV-19) in healthy adults. Trial participant PBMC samples were collected at day 0 and day 28 after the second dose for TCRbeta chain sequencing. Taken from cysteine to phenylalanine, the CDR3 has 14 residues. Only CDR3 DNA remains: 42 bases, in frame from the first base. CDR1 and CDR2 were assigned from the germline V gene (reference sequence) as SGHKS and YYEKEE. Trimming removed 5 bases from V and 10 bases from J; the gene matches leave 8 bases unexplained.

The CDR3 regions of human TCRbeta chains were analyzed by immunosequencing. On the authors' methods: Repertoire TCRs were checked for matches against a reference library of SARS-CoV-2-specific TCRs that had been generated using the MIRA antigen-specificity platform. Breadth meant the fraction of unique TCRs that were SARS-CoV-2-associated, whereas depth meant the fraction of total T cells that were SARS-CoV-2-associated. Each spike-specific TCR was assigned to its reactive spike region and to a CD4 or CD8 class using the MIRA data. Log10-transformed breadth and depth values were compared by one-way ANOVA with Sidak's multiple comparisons tests. In TCRdb, the immuneACCESS table is reduced to in-frame sequences with V and J assigned. These tables do not hold every clone; where another copy was compared, an unresolved V gene accounts for under half, and the others remain unexplained. V and J calls and clone size follow that table, whereas D and trimming were derived from the DNA. In this sample the table shows under 50,000 clones, about 82% of which occur a single time. The biggest ten clones account for 20% to 25% of the sample.

What the authors observed across the whole study: Spike-specific TCR breadth and depth rose significantly after two AZD1222 doses compared with day 0 and with MenACWY recipients. No day 14 peak-response samples were available, so repertoires were characterized only after the peak T cell response. Participants were mostly white British, with more females than males. The authors suggested clonal diversity may have been underestimated. Conclusions about previously exposed vaccinees are limited, since just 6 or 7 AZD1222 recipients were seropositive for SARS-CoV-2 at baseline. The whole spike protein was spanned by vaccine-associated CD4 TCRs, and dominant responses were seen in regions 160-218 and 743-854. In the small 56-69-year group, the increase in depth fell short of significance, most likely because of low power. Reportedly, close to half of the unique spike-specific TCRs recognized epitopes lying outside the regions that are mutated in the B.1.351 and B.1.1.7 variants.

The source of this sequence is an adult who received the MenACWY meningococcal vaccine as a control. Sequenced material: peripheral blood, taken 28 days after the second dose of the MenACWY control vaccine. The chain links TRBV5-5 with TRBJ1-6; a stretch of 8 junction bases matches TRBD1. Read as DNA, the sequence is TGTGCCAGCAGGTCGACAGGGGTAGGGTCACCCCTCCACTTT. This sequence encodes CASRSTGVGSPLHF. The variable domain in full, with residues beyond the CDR3 obtained from the reference TRBV5-5 and TRBJ1-6 genes, is DAGVTQSPTHLIKTRGQQVTLRCSPISGHKSVSWYQQVLGQGPQFIFQYYEKEERGRGNFPDRFSARQFPNYSSELNVNALLLGDSALYLCASRSTGVGSPLHFGNGTRLTVT.